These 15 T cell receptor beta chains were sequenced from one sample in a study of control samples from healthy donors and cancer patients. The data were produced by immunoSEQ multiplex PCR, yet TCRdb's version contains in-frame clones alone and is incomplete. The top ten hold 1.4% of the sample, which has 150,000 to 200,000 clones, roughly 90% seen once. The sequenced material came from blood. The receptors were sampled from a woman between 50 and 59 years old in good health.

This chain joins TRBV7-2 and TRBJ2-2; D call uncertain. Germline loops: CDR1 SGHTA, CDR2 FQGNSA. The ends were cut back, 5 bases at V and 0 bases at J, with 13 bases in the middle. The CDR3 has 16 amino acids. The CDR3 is CASSELLLPNTGELFF. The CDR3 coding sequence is TGTGCCAGCAGCGAGCTCCTCCTCCCGAACACCGGGGAGCTGTTTTTT.

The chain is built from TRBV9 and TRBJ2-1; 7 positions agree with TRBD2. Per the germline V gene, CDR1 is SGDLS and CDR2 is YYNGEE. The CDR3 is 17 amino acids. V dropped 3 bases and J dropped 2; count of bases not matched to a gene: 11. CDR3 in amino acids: CASSALGGSRAYNEQFF. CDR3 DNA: TGTGCCAGCAGCGCCTTAGGCGGGAGTAGGGCCTACAATGAGCAGTTCTTC.

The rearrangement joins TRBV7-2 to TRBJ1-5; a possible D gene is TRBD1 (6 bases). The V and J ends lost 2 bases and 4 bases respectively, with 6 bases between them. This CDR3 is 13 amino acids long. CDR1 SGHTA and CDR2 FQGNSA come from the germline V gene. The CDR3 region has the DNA TGTGCCAGCAGCTTAAGGGGGAATCAGCCCCAGCATTTT. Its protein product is CASSLRGNQPQHF.

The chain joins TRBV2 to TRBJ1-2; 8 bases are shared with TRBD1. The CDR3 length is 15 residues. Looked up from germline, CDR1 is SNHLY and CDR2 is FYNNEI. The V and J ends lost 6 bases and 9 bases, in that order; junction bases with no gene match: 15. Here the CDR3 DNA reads TGTGCCAGCAGGGTCGGACAGGGTGGGTTCAATAGCTACACCTTC. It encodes CASRVGQGGFNSYTF.

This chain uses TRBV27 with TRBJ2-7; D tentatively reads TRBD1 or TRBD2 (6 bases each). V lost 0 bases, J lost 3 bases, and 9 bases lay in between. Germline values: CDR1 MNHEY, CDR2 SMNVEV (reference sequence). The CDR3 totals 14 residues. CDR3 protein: CASSLSGGLYEQYF. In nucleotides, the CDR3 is TGTGCCAGCAGTTTATCGGGGGGCCTCTACGAGCAGTACTTC.

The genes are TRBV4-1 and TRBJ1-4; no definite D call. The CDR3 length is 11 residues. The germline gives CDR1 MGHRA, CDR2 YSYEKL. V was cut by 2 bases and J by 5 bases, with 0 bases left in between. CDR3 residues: CASSQNEKLFF. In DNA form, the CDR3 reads TGCGCCAGCAGCCAAAATGAAAAACTGTTTTTT.

Written as DNA, the CDR3 is TGTGCCAGCAGCAAAGAACCGGGAACCAATGAGCAGTTCTTC. Protein: CASSKEPGTNEQFF. The J gene is TRBJ2-1, the V gene TRBV21-1; no check of the table's D call, TRBD2, against the DNA was made. TRBV21-1 is annotated as a pseudogene. This CDR3 region has 14 residues.

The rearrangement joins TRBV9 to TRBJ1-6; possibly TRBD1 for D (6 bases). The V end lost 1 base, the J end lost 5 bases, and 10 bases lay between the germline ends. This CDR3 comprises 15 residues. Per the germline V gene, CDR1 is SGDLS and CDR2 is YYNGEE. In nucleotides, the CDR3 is TGTGCCAGCAGCGTATTGGACAGCAATAATTCACCCCTCCACTTT. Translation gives CASSVLDSNNSPLHF.

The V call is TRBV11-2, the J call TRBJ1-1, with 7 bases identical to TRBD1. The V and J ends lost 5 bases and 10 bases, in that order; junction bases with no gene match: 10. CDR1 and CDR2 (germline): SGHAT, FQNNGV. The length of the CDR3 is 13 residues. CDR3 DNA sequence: TGTGCCAGCAGCCTAGGGACAGAACTCGGAGCTTTCTTT. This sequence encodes CASSLGTELGAFF.

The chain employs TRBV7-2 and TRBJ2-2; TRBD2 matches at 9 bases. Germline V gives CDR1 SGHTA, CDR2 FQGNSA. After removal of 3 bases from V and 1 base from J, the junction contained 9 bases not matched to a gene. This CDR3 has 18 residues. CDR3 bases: TGTGCCAGCAGCTTCCTTTCGCTAGCGGGGATGAACACCGGGGAGCTGTTTTTT. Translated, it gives CASSFLSLAGMNTGELFF. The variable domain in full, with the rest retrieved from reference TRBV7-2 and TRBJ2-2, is GAGVSQSPSNKVTEKGKDVELRCDPISGHTALYWYRQSLGQGLEFLIYFQGNSAPDKSGLPSDRFSAERTGGSVSTLTIQRTQQEDSAVYLCASSFLSLAGMNTGELFFGEGSRLTVL.

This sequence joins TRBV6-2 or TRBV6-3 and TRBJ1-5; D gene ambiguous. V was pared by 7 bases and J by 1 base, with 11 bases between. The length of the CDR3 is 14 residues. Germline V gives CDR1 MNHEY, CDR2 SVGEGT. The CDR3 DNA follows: TGTGCCAGCATCCCTGGGTCGAGCAATCAGCCCCAGCATTTT. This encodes CASIPGSSNQPQHF.

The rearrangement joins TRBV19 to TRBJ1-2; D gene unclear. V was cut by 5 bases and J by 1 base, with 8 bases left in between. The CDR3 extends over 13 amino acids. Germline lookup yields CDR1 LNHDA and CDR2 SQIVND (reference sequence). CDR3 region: CASSEQINYGYTF. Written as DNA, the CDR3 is TGTGCCAGTAGTGAACAGATTAACTATGGCTACACCTTC. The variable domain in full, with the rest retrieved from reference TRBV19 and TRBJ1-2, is DGGITQSPKYLFRKEGQNVTLSCEQNLNHDAMYWYRQDPGQGLRLIYYSQIVNDFQKGDIAEGYSVSREKKESFPLTVTSAQKNPTAFYLCASSEQINYGYTFGSGTRLTVV.

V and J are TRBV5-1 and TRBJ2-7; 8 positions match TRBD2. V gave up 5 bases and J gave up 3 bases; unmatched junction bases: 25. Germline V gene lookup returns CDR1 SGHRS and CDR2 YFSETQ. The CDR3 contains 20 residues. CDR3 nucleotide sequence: TGCGCCAGCAGTCACAATGGAGGACTAGCCAATCCTACCGGGGTCTACGAGCAGTACTTC. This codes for CASSHNGGLANPTGVYEQYF.

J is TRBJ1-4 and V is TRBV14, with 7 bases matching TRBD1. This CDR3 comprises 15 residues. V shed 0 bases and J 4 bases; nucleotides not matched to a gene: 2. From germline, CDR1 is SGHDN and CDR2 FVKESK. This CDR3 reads CASSQDRGYNEKLFF. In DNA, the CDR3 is TGTGCCAGCAGCCAAGACAGGGGGTATAATGAAAAACTGTTTTTT.

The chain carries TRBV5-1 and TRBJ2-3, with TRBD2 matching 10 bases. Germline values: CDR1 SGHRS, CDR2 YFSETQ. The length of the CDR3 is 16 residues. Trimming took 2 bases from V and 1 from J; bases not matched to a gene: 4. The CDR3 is CASSLTGTSGTDTQYF. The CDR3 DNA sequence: TGCGCCAGCAGCTTAACCGGGACTAGCGGCACAGATACGCAGTATTTT.